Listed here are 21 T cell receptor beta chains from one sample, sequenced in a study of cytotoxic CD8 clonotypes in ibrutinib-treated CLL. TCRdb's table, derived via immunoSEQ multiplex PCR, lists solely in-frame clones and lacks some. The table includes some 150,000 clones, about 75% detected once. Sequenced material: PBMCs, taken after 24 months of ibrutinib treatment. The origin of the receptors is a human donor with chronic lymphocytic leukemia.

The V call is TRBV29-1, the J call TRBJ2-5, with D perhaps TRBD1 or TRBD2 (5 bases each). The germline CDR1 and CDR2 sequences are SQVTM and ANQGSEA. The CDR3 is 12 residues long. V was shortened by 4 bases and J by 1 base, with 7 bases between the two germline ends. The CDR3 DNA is TGCAGCGTTGGGGGGACCCAAGAGACCCAGTACTTC. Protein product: CSVGGTQETQYF. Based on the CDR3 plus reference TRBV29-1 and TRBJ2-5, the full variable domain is SAVISQKPSRDICQRGTSLTIQCQVDSQVTMMFWYRQQPGQSLTLIATANQGSEATYESGFVIDKFPISRPNLTFSTLTVSNMSPEDSSIYLCSVGGTQETQYFGPGTRLLVL.

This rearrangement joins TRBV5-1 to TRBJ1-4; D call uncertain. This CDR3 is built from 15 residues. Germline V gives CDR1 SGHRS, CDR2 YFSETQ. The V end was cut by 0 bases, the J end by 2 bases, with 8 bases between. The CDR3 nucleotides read TGCGCCAGCAGCTTGGGGCCGCCGACTAATGAAAAACTGTTTTTT. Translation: CASSLGPPTNEKLFF. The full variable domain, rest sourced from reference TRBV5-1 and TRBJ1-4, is KAGVTQTPRYLIKTRGQQVTLSCSPISGHRSVSWYQQTPGQGLQFLFEYFSETQRNKGNFPGRFSGRQFSNSRSEMNVSTLELGDSALYLCASSLGPPTNEKLFFGSGTQLSVL.

The CDR3 sequence: CASGFPRPTGQRTRCYGYTF. CDR3 nucleotides: TGTGCTAGTGGTTTCCCCCGGCCGACCGGGCAGAGGACCAGGTGCTATGGCTACACCTTC. The chain links TRBV12-5 to TRBJ1-2; D uncertain. The germline CDR1 and CDR2 sequences are LGHNT and FRNRAP. The V gene lost 3 bases and the J gene lost 4 bases, with 30 bases spanning the gap. The CDR3 spans 20 residues.

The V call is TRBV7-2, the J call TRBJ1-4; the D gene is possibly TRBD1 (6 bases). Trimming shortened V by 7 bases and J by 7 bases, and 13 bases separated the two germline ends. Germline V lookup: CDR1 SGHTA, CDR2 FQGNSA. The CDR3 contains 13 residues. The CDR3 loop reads CASMPGGGEKLFF. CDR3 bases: TGTGCCAGCATGCCCGGGGGCGGTGAAAAACTGTTTTTT.

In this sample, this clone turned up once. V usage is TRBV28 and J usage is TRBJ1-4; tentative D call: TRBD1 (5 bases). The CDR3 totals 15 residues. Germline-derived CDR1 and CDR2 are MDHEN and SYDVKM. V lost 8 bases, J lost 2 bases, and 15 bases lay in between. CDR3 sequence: CASSPGGATNEKLFF. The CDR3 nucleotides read TGTGCCAGCTCCCCCGGTGGGGCGACTAATGAAAAACTGTTTTTT.

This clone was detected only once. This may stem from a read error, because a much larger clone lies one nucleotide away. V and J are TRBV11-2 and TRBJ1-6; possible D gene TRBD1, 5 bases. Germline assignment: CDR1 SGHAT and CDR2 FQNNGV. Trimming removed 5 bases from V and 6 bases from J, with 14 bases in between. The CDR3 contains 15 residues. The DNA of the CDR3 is TGTGCCAGCAGCCGAGGGGCGCAGGTTAATTCACCCCTCCACTTT. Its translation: CASSRGAQVNSPLHF.

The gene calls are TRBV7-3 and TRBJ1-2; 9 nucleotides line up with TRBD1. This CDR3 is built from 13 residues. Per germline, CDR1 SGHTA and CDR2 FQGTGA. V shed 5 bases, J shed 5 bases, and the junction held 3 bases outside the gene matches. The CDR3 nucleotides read TGTGCCAGCAGCGTCGGACAGGGGTATGGCTACACCTTC. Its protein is CASSVGQGYGYTF. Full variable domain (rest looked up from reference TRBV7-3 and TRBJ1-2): GAGVSQTPSNKVTEKGKYVELRCDPISGHTALYWYRQSLGQGPEFLIYFQGTGAADDSGLPNDRFFAVRPEGSVSTLKIQRTERGDSAVYLCASSVGQGYGYTFGSGTRLTVV.

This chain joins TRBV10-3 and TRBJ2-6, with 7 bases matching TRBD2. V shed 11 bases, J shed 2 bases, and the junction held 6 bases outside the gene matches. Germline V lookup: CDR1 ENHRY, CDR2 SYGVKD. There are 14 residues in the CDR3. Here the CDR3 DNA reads TGTGCCCCGCGGGGGAGGGCTGGGGCCAACGTCCTGACTTTC. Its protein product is CAPRGRAGANVLTF.

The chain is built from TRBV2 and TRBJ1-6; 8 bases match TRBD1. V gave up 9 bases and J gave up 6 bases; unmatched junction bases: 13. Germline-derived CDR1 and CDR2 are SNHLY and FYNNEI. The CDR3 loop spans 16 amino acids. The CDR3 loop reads CARGGTGSKGNSPLHF. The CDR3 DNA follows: TGTGCCAGGGGAGGGACAGGTTCTAAGGGTAATTCACCCCTCCACTTT.

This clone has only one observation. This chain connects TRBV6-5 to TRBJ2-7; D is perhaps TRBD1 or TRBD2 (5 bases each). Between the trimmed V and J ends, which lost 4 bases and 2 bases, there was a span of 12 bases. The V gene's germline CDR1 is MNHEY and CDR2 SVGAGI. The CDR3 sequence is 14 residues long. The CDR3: CASSSQPGPYEQYF. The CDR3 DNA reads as TGTGCCAGCAGTTCCCAACCGGGGCCCTACGAGCAGTACTTC.

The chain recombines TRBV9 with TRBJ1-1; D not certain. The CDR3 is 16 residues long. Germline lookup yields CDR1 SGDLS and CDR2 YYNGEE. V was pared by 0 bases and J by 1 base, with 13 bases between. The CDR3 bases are TGTGCCAGCAGCGTAGGGTTCGGGTGGGAGAACACTGAAGCTTTCTTT. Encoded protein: CASSVGFGWENTEAFF.

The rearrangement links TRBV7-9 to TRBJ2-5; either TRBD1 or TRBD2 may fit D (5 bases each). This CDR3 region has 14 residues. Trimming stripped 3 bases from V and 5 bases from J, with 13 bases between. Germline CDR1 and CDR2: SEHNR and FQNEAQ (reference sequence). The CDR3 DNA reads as TGTGCCAGCAGCTTCCCCCAGGGACGGGAGACCCAGTACTTC. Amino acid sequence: CASSFPQGRETQYF.

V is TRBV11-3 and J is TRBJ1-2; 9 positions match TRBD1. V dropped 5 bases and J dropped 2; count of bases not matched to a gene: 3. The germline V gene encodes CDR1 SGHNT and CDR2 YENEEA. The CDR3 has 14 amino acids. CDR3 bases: TGTGCCAGCAGCCAGGACAGGGGAAACTATGGCTACACCTTC. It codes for CASSQDRGNYGYTF. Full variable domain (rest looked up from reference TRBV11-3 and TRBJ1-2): EAGVVQSPRYKIIEKKQPVAFWCNPISGHNTLYWYLQNLGQGPELLIRYENEEAVDDSQLPKDRFSAERLKGVDSTLKIQPAELGDSAVYLCASSQDRGNYGYTFGSGTRLTVV.

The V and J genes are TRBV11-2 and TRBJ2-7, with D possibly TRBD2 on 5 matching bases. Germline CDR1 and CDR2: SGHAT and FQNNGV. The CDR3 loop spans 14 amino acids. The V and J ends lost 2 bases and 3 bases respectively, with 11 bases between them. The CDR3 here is CASSLRQDFYEQYF. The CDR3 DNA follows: TGTGCCAGCAGCTTACGTCAGGACTTCTACGAGCAGTACTTC.

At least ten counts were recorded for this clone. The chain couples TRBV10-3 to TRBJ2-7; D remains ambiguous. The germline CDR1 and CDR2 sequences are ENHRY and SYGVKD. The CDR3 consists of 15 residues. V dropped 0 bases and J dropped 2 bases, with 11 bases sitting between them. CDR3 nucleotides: TGTGCCATCAGTGAGTCGAATGCCGGCACCTACGAGCAGTACTTC. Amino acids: CAISESNAGTYEQYF.

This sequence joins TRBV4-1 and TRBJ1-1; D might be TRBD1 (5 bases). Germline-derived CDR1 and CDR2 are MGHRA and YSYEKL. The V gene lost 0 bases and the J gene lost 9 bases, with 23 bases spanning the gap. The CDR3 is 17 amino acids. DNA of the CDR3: TGCGCCAGCAGCCAAGAGAGTATTGGGACGGTGAGCTATAAAGCTTTCTTT. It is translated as CASSQESIGTVSYKAFF.

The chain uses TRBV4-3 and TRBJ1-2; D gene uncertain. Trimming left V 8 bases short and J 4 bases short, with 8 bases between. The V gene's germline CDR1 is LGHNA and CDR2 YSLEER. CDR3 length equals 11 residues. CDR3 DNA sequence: TGCGCCAGCTGGTTCGGCTATGGCTACACCTTC. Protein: CASWFGYGYTF.

CDR3 in amino acids: CASSWAGVTDTQYF. Here the CDR3 DNA reads TGTGCCAGCAGCTGGGCGGGGGTCACAGATACGCAGTATTTT. This chain links TRBV5-4 with TRBJ2-3, with 7 positions matching TRBD2. V lost 3 bases to trimming and J lost 2 bases; unmatched junction nucleotides: 3. The CDR3 is made up of 14 amino acids. CDR1 SGHNT and CDR2 YYREEE come from the germline V gene (reference sequence).

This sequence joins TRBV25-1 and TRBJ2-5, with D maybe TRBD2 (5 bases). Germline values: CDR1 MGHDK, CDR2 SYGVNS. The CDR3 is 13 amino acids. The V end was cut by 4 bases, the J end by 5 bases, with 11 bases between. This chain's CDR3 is CASSGLTGETQYF. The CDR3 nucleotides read TGTGCCAGCAGTGGGTTGACGGGGGAGACCCAGTACTTC. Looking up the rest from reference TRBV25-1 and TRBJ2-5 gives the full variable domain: EADIYQTPRYLVIGTGKKITLECSQTMGHDKMYWYQQDPGMELHLIHYSYGVNSTEKGDLSSESTVSRIRTEHFPLTLESARPSHTSQYLCASSGLTGETQYFGPGTRLLVL.

DNA for the CDR3: TGTGCCAGCACCTCCCCCGGCACAGGGGGGGCCGAGCAGTACTTC. Protein: CASTSPGTGGAEQYF. V usage is TRBV28 and J usage is TRBJ2-7; weak D call: TRBD1 (8 bases). The CDR3 spans 15 residues. Trimming removed 7 bases from V and 6 bases from J, with 22 bases in between. Germline V gene data show CDR1 as MDHEN and CDR2 as SYDVKM.

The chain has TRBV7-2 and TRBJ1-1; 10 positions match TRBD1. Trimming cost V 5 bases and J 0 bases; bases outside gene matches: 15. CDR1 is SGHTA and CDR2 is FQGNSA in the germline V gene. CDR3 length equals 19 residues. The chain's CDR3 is CASSPHQGGQGFMNTEAFF. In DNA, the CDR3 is TGTGCCAGCAGCCCCCACCAGGGGGGACAGGGGTTCATGAACACTGAAGCTTTCTTT. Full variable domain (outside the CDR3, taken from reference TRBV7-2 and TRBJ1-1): GAGVSQSPSNKVTEKGKDVELRCDPISGHTALYWYRQSLGQGLEFLIYFQGNSAPDKSGLPSDRFSAERTGGSVSTLTIQRTQQEDSAVYLCASSPHQGGQGFMNTEAFFGQGTRLTVV.